Listed below are T cell receptor beta chains from one sample, sequenced in a study of CD8 T cells in ankylosing spondylitis. TCRdb analysed the 5' RACE reads with MiXCR anew, one entry per CDR3 protein. Counted here are over 150,000 distinct CDR3 sequences, around 13% occurring once; the ten biggest clones make up approximately 15%. The sequenced sample was blood, either unsorted or a sorted T cell fraction (not recorded which). Every receptor here comes from a male donor with ankylosing spondylitis or in good health (not recorded which). Both conserved end residues are part of each CDR3. Each record gives: D gene, clone size, J gene, V gene, CDR3 protein, CDR3 DNA. The D gene is left open where the match is weak. Expanded clones are given a class, and other clones once, few, many or no size at all.

d_call: NA
clone_size: many
j_call: TRBJ1-5
v_call: TRBV20-1
cdr3_aa: CSATGDEVFQPQHF
cdr3_nt: TGCAGTGCTACAGGGGACGAGGTTTTTCAGCCCCAGCATTTT

d_call: NA
clone_size: NA
j_call: TRBJ2-1
v_call: TRBV12-3/TRBV12-4
cdr3_aa: CPSSLQRYNEQFF
cdr3_nt: TGTCCCAGCAGTTTACAGCGGTACAATGAGCAGTTCTTC

d_call: NA
clone_size: NA
j_call: TRBJ2-3
v_call: TRBV11-2
cdr3_aa: CASSGPEGPPSGTDTQYF
cdr3_nt: TGTGCCAGCAGCGGGCCCGAGGGCCCTCCCTCGGGCACAGATACGCAGTATTTT

d_call: NA
clone_size: NA
j_call: TRBJ1-5
v_call: TRBV6-1
cdr3_aa: CASSEATGAQPQHF
cdr3_nt: TGTGCCAGCAGTGAAGCTACTGGGGCTCAGCCCCAGCATTTT

d_call: NA
clone_size: NA
j_call: TRBJ1-1
v_call: TRBV5-5
cdr3_aa: CASRKGANTEAFF
cdr3_nt: TGTGCCAGCAGAAAAGGGGCGAACACTGAAGCTTTCTTT

d_call: NA
clone_size: many
j_call: TRBJ2-1
v_call: TRBV5-1
cdr3_aa: CASSLAGGEQFF
cdr3_nt: TGCGCCAGCAGCTTGGCCGGGGGTGAGCAGTTCTTC

d_call: TRBD1
clone_size: NA
j_call: TRBJ1-2
v_call: TRBV4-1
cdr3_aa: CASSQVANRGGRNYGYTF
cdr3_nt: TGCGCCAGCAGCCAAGTAGCCAACAGGGGAGGAAGAAACTATGGCTACACCTTC

d_call: TRBD1
clone_size: many
j_call: TRBJ2-7
v_call: TRBV29-1
cdr3_aa: CSVELAGGVYEQYF
cdr3_nt: TGCAGCGTTGAATTGGCAGGGGGAGTCTACGAGCAGTACTTC

d_call: NA
clone_size: NA
j_call: TRBJ2-3
v_call: TRBV10-1
cdr3_aa: CASSEMDSTDTQYF
cdr3_nt: TGCGCCAGCAGTGAGATGGACAGCACAGATACGCAGTATTTT

d_call: TRBD1
clone_size: many
j_call: TRBJ2-1
v_call: TRBV29-1
cdr3_aa: CGLRRTGNNEQFF
cdr3_nt: TGCGGCCTGAGGAGGACAGGCAACAATGAGCAGTTCTTC

d_call: TRBD2
clone_size: few
j_call: TRBJ2-7
v_call: TRBV4-1
cdr3_aa: CASRRTSGGYEQYF
cdr3_nt: TGCGCCAGCAGGCGGACTAGCGGGGGCTACGAGCAGTACTTC

d_call: NA
clone_size: NA
j_call: TRBJ2-6
v_call: TRBV9
cdr3_aa: CASSEGSGANVLTF
cdr3_nt: TGTGCCAGCAGCGAGGGTTCTGGGGCCAACGTCCTGACTTTC

d_call: NA
clone_size: many
j_call: TRBJ2-1
v_call: TRBV27
cdr3_aa: CASSFGTVYNEQFF
cdr3_nt: TGTGCCAGCAGTTTTGGGACGGTTTACAATGAGCAGTTCTTC

d_call: TRBD1
clone_size: few
j_call: TRBJ2-7
v_call: TRBV4-1
cdr3_aa: CASSQEVPGQGSWTYEQYF
cdr3_nt: TGCGCCAGCAGCCAAGAAGTCCCGGGACAGGGTTCATGGACCTACGAGCAGTACTTC

d_call: NA
clone_size: few
j_call: TRBJ2-2
v_call: TRBV7-2
cdr3_aa: CASSLSPGTNTGELFF
cdr3_nt: TGTGCCAGCAGCTTAAGTCCGGGGACAAACACCGGGGAGCTGTTTTTT

d_call: NA
clone_size: few
j_call: TRBJ2-7
v_call: TRBV29-1
cdr3_aa: CSGLLDEQYF
cdr3_nt: TGCAGCGGCCTTTTGGACGAGCAGTACTTC

d_call: TRBD1
clone_size: few
j_call: TRBJ2-1
v_call: TRBV11-2
cdr3_aa: CASSLGTVPPYNEQFF
cdr3_nt: TGTGCCAGCAGCCTAGGGACAGTTCCCCCCTACAATGAGCAGTTCTTC

d_call: NA
clone_size: few
j_call: TRBJ1-4
v_call: TRBV21-1
cdr3_aa: CASSKVPEEKLFF
cdr3_nt: TGTGCCAGCAGCAAAGTCCCCGAGGAAAAACTGTTTTTT

d_call: NA
clone_size: NA
j_call: TRBJ1-5
v_call: TRBV27
cdr3_aa: CASSLMSGDSNQPQHF
cdr3_nt: TGTGCCAGCAGTTTAATGTCAGGGGATAGCAATCAGCCCCAGCATTTT

d_call: TRBD1
clone_size: NA
j_call: TRBJ1-2
v_call: TRBV18
cdr3_aa: CASSDRDYGYTF
cdr3_nt: TGTGCCAGCTCAGACAGGGACTATGGCTACACCTTC

d_call: NA
clone_size: many
j_call: TRBJ2-1
v_call: TRBV20-1
cdr3_aa: CSARDTGSSYNEQFF
cdr3_nt: TGCAGTGCTAGAGATACGGGGAGCTCCTACAATGAGCAGTTCTTC

d_call: TRBD1
clone_size: few
j_call: TRBJ1-1
v_call: TRBV20-1
cdr3_aa: CSARDGDSMNTEAFF
cdr3_nt: TGCAGTGCTAGAGATGGGGACAGCATGAACACTGAAGCTTTCTTT

d_call: TRBD1
clone_size: many
j_call: TRBJ2-7
v_call: TRBV4-1
cdr3_aa: CASSSVSDRGHEQYF
cdr3_nt: TGCGCCAGCAGCTCCGTTTCGGACAGGGGCCACGAGCAGTACTTC

d_call: NA
clone_size: NA
j_call: TRBJ1-5
v_call: TRBV7-9
cdr3_aa: CASSLAGQGWNQPQHF
cdr3_nt: TGTGCCAGCAGCTTAGCGGGCCAGGGATGGAATCAGCCCCAGCATTTT

d_call: TRBD2
clone_size: few
j_call: TRBJ2-1
v_call: TRBV3-1
cdr3_aa: CAGGTSGSTEQFF
cdr3_nt: TGTGCGGGAGGGACTAGCGGGAGTACTGAGCAGTTCTTC

d_call: NA
clone_size: few
j_call: TRBJ1-5
v_call: TRBV4-1
cdr3_aa: CASSPTYSNQPQHF
cdr3_nt: TGCGCCAGCAGCCCGACCTATAGCAATCAGCCCCAGCATTTT

d_call: NA
clone_size: NA
j_call: TRBJ2-7
v_call: TRBV29-1
cdr3_aa: CSVDGGYREQYF
cdr3_nt: TGCAGCGTTGACGGGGGCTATAGGGAGCAGTACTTC

d_call: NA
clone_size: few
j_call: TRBJ2-1
v_call: TRBV19
cdr3_aa: CASSLRWEWNNEQFF
cdr3_nt: TGTGCCAGTAGCTTGCGGTGGGAGTGGAACAATGAGCAGTTCTTC

d_call: NA
clone_size: many
j_call: TRBJ2-1
v_call: TRBV12-3/TRBV12-4
cdr3_aa: CASSVGRTANEQFF
cdr3_nt: TGTGCCAGCAGCGTCGGCCGTACCGCCAATGAGCAGTTCTTC

d_call: TRBD2
clone_size: few
j_call: TRBJ2-7
v_call: TRBV5-8
cdr3_aa: CASSLGLAGGLSYEQYF
cdr3_nt: TGTGCCAGCAGCTTGGGACTAGCGGGGGGTCTCTCCTACGAGCAGTACTTC

d_call: NA
clone_size: NA
j_call: TRBJ2-2
v_call: TRBV27
cdr3_aa: CASTQHAIGGELFF
cdr3_nt: TGTGCCAGCACCCAGCATGCAATAGGAGGGGAGCTGTTTTTT